The clone carrying this TCR beta chain was seen at least ten times. This entry belongs to a study of T cells after yellow fever vaccination. TCRdb called the 5' RACE reads again in MiXCR, with one record for every CDR3 protein. The sample has around 63,000 distinct CDR3 sequences, approximately 7.4% seen once. There are 14 residues in the CDR3. Germline V gives CDR1 SGHTA, CDR2 FQGNSA. The V and J ends lost 6 bases and 0 bases, in that order; junction bases with no gene match: 2. This sequence originates from a man between 25 and 39 years old who received the YFV17D yellow fever vaccine. The genes are TRBV7-2 and TRBJ2-1; 7 nucleotides line up with TRBD2. The sequences come from CD8+ T cells sorted from PBMCs, collected 15 days after the yellow fever booster vaccination. The DNA of the CDR3 is TGTGCCAGCAGGTCTAGCGGCTCCTACAATGAGCAGTTCTTC. Amino acids: CASRSSGSYNEQFF.